The 6 T cell receptor beta chains given below trace back to one sample, sequenced in a study of cytomegalovirus exposure and HLA in healthy donors. The study ran its PCR with 60 Vbeta and 13 Jbeta primers. The data were produced by immunoSEQ multiplex PCR, yet TCRdb's version contains in-frame clones alone and is incomplete. The sample has 100,000 to 150,000 clones; around 84% are singletons. Sequencing was done on a sample of PBMCs. The source is a middle-aged woman in good health and CMV-seronegative.

The CDR3 protein is CASSLGARPTDTQYF. DNA of the CDR3: TGCGCCAGCAGCTTGGGGGCAAGGCCCACAGATACGCAGTATTTT. This chain links TRBV5-1 with TRBJ2-3; D is unresolved. Deletions cut 0 bases from V and 2 bases from J, with 10 bases between. The CDR3 totals 15 residues. CDR1 SGHRS and CDR2 YFSETQ come from the germline V gene. Variable domain in full (rest from reference TRBV5-1 and TRBJ2-3): KAGVTQTPRYLIKTRGQQVTLSCSPISGHRSVSWYQQTPGQGLQFLFEYFSETQRNKGNFPGRFSGRQFSNSRSEMNVSTLELGDSALYLCASSLGARPTDTQYFGPGTRLTVL.

The sample holds one count of this clone. V and J are TRBV11-1 and TRBJ2-1, with D possibly TRBD1 on 6 matching bases. The CDR3 has 15 residues. Deletions cut 5 bases from V and 2 bases from J, with 13 bases between. Germline V CDR1 and CDR2: SGHAT, FQDESV (reference sequence). CDR3 sequence reads: CASSPRRDTYNEQFF. The CDR3 bases are TGTGCCAGCAGCCCACGCCGGGACACCTACAATGAGCAGTTCTTC.

This chain uses TRBV5-4 with TRBJ2-7, with TRBD2 identical over 7 bases. With V trimmed by 0 bases and J by 7 bases, 7 bases remained unmatched. The CDR3 length is 14 residues. CDR1 is SGHNT, CDR2 YYREEE, per germline (reference sequence). In DNA, the CDR3 is TGTGCCAGCAGCTTGGAGGGAGGGCCACGGGAGCAGTACTTC. Its translation: CASSLEGGPREQYF. Combining the CDR3 with reference TRBV5-4 and TRBJ2-7 gives the whole variable domain ETGVTQSPTHLIKTRGQQVTLRCSSQSGHNTVSWYQQALGQGPQFIFQYYREEENGRGNFPPRFSGLQFPNYSSELNVNALELDDSALYLCASSLEGGPREQYFGPGTRLTVT.

The gene calls are TRBV4-1 and TRBJ2-6; TRBD2 is a possible D gene (5 bases). Germline values: CDR1 MGHRA, CDR2 YSYEKL. Trimming left V 6 bases short and J 2 bases short, with 11 bases between. The CDR3 has 15 residues. CDR3: CASRQLRAGANVLTF. The DNA for the CDR3 is TGCGCCAGCAGACAGTTGAGGGCTGGGGCCAACGTCCTGACTTTC.

The chain recombines TRBV7-2 with TRBJ1-1, with D possibly TRBD1 on 5 matching bases. The CDR3 extends over 13 amino acids. The V gene's germline CDR1 is SGHTA and CDR2 FQGNSA. Trimming left V 1 base short and J 7 bases short, with 10 bases between. The CDR3, as DNA: TGTGCCAGCAGCTTAGAAGGGGTCAGTGAAGCTTTCTTT. Its protein is CASSLEGVSEAFF.

The rearrangement joins TRBV25-1 to TRBJ2-1; 10 positions agree with TRBD2. Germline values: CDR1 MGHDK, CDR2 SYGVNS. The ends lost 4 bases at V and 9 bases at J; junction bases unmatched: 9. The CDR3 loop spans 15 amino acids. The CDR3 nucleotides are TGTGCCAGCAGTGGGGGGGGGCTAGCGGGAGCTGAGCAGTTCTTC. Its protein is CASSGGGLAGAEQFF.